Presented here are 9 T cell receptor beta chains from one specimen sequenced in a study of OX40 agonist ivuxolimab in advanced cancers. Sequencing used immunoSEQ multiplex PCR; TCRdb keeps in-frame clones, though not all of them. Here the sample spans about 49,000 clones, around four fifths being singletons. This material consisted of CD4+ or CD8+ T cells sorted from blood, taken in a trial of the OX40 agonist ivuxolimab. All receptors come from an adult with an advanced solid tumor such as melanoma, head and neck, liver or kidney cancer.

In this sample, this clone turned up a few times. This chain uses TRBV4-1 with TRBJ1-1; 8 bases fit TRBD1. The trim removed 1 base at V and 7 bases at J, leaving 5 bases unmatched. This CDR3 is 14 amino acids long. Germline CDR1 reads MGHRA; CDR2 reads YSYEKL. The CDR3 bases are TGCGCCAGCAGCCAAGCCGGACAGGGAGGTGAAGCTTTCTTT. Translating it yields CASSQAGQGGEAFF.

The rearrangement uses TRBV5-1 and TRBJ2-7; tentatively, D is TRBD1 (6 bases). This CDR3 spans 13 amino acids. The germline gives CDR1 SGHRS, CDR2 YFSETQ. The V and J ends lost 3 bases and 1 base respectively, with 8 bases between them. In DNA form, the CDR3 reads TGCGCCAGCAGCTGGGACAAGTCCTACGAGCAGTACTTC. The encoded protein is CASSWDKSYEQYF.

The CDR3 sequence is CASSFLTDTEAFF. In nucleotides, the CDR3 is TGTGCCAGCAGCTTTTTAACAGACACTGAAGCTTTCTTT. The V call is TRBV11-2, the J call TRBJ1-1, with D unresolved. This CDR3 spans 13 amino acids. Germline V gene sequence: CDR1 SGHAT, CDR2 FQNNGV. With 3 bases removed from V and 3 bases from J, the gap between germline ends came to 8 bases.

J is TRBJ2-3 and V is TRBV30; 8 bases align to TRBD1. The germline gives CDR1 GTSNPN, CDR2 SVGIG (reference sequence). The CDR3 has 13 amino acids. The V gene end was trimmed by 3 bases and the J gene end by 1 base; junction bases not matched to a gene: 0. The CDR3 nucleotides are TGTGCCTGGAGGGGACAGGGCACAGATACGCAGTATTTT. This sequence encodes CAWRGQGTDTQYF. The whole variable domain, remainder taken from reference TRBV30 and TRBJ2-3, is SQTIHQWPATLVQPVGSPLSLECTVEGTSNPNLYWYRQAAGRGLQLLFYSVGIGQISSEVPQNLSASRPQDRQFILSSKKLLLSDSGFYLCAWRGQGTDTQYFGPGTRLTVL.

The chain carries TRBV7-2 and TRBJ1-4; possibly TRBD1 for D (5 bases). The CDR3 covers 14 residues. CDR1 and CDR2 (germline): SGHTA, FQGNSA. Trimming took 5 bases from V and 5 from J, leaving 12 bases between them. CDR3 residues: CASSPGAGNEKLFF. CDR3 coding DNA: TGTGCCAGCAGCCCCGGGGCGGGGAATGAAAAACTGTTTTTT.

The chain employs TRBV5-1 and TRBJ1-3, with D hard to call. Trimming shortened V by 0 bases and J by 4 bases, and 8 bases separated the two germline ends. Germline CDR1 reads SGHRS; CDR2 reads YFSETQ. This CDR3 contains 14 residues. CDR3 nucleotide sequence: TGCGCCAGCAGCTTGGCCCCTGTAGGAAACACCATATATTTT. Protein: CASSLAPVGNTIYF.

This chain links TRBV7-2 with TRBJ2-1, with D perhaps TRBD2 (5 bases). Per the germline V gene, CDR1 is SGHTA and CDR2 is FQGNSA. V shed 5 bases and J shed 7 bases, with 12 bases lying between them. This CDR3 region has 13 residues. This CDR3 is CASSPTGGNEQFF. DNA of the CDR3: TGTGCCAGCAGCCCGACGGGCGGGAATGAGCAGTTCTTC. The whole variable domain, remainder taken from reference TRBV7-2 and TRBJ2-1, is GAGVSQSPSNKVTEKGKDVELRCDPISGHTALYWYRQSLGQGLEFLIYFQGNSAPDKSGLPSDRFSAERTGGSVSTLTIQRTQQEDSAVYLCASSPTGGNEQFFGPGTRLTVL.

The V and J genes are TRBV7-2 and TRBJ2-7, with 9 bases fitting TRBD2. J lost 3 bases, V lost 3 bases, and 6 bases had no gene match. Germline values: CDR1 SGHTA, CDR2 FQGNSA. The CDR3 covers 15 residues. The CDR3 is CASSFSLTSGYEQYF. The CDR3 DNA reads TGTGCCAGCAGCTTTTCGCTGACTAGCGGCTACGAGCAGTACTTC.

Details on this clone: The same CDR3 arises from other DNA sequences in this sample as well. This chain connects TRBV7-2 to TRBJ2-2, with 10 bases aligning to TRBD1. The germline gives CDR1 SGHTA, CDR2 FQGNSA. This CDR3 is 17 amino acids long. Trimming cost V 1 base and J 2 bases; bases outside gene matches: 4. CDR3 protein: CASSLVRTGGNTGELFF. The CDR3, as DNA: TGTGCCAGCAGCTTAGTCAGGACAGGGGGTAACACCGGGGAGCTGTTTTTT.